A selection of T cell receptor beta chains follows, all from one sample in a study of OX40 agonist ivuxolimab in advanced cancers. Method: immunoSEQ multiplex PCR; TCRdb's copy keeps in-frame clones and lacks some. Among over 90,000 clones listed, around 84% were seen once. Sequencing used CD4+ or CD8+ T cells sorted from blood, obtained in a trial of the OX40 agonist ivuxolimab. The source is an adult with an advanced solid tumor such as melanoma, head and neck, liver or kidney cancer. Each CDR3 is given with its conserved first and last residue. The D gene is left open where the match is weak. Clone sizes are given selectively: once, few, many, or a class where the clone is expanded.

>TRBV7-2|NA|TRBD1|TRBJ2-7
CASSLWGTGEHEQYF
TGTGCCAGCAGTCTATGGGGGACAGGGGAGCACGAGCAGTACTTC
>TRBV6-5|NA|TRBD2|TRBJ2-2
CASSYVAGVTGELFF
TGTGCCAGCAGTTACGTAGCGGGAGTCACCGGGGAGCTGTTTTTT
>TRBV2|NA|TRBD2|TRBJ2-1
CASSDQLAGYEQFF
TGTGCCAGCAGTGACCAGCTAGCGGGATATGAGCAGTTCTTC
>TRBV7-6|NA|TRBD2|TRBJ2-7
CASSLAPNGGLTSYEQYF
TGTGCCAGCAGCTTAGCCCCGAACGGGGGGTTAACCTCCTACGAGCAGTACTTC
>TRBV5-1|NA|TRBD1|TRBJ2-2
CASSWGQPNTGELFF
TGCGCCAGCAGCTGGGGACAGCCGAACACCGGGGAGCTGTTTTTT
>TRBV28|NA|TRBD2|TRBJ2-7
CASNSGRYEQYF
TGTGCCAGCAACAGCGGGAGATACGAGCAGTACTTC
>TRBV7-2|few|NA|TRBJ2-7
CASSLAAAYEQYF
TGTGCCAGCAGCTTAGCGGCTGCCTACGAGCAGTACTTC
>TRBV5-1|NA|NA|TRBJ1-3
CASSLEASSGNTIYF
TGCGCCAGCAGCTTGGAGGCCAGCTCTGGAAACACCATATATTTT
>TRBV19|few|NA|TRBJ1-5
CASSILRAASNQPQHF
TGTGCCAGTAGTATTCTGAGGGCAGCTAGCAATCAGCCCCAGCATTTT
>TRBV10-1|NA|TRBD1|TRBJ2-7
CASSVSAGGYDEQYF
TGCGCCAGCAGTGTATCGGCAGGGGGATACGACGAGCAGTACTTC
>TRBV4-1|NA|NA|TRBJ2-3
CASSQDPSASTDTQYF
TGCGCCAGCAGCCAAGATCCCAGCGCTAGCACAGATACGCAGTATTTT
>TRBV9|once|NA|TRBJ1-2
CASSVGPGDGYTF
TGTGCCAGCAGCGTAGGACCGGGCGATGGCTACACCTTC
>TRBV10-3|NA|TRBD1|TRBJ2-7
CAISEGTGAPYEQYF
TGTGCCATCAGTGAGGGGACAGGGGCCCCCTACGAGCAGTACTTC
>TRBV28|NA|TRBD1|TRBJ1-5
CASSFTGGAGRNQPQHF
TGTGCCAGCAGTTTTACAGGGGGCGCGGGACGCAATCAGCCCCAGCATTTT
>TRBV19|NA|NA|TRBJ1-5
CASSTDHSNQPQHF
TGTGCCAGTAGTACGGACCATAGCAATCAGCCCCAGCATTTT
>TRBV6-5|NA|NA|TRBJ1-2
CASVKGDMFYGYTF
TGTGCCAGCGTGAAGGGGGACATGTTCTATGGCTACACCTTC
>TRBV28|NA|TRBD2|TRBJ2-2
CASTPAGVGTGELFF
TGTGCCAGCACTCCCGCGGGAGTCGGGACCGGGGAGCTGTTTTTT
>TRBV11-2|NA|TRBD1|TRBJ1-1
CASSSAGGFTVNTEAFF
TGTGCCAGCAGCTCAGCAGGGGGCTTTACTGTCAACACTGAAGCTTTCTTT
>TRBV11-3|NA|NA|TRBJ2-5
CASSLNRQVETQYF
TGTGCCAGCAGCTTAAACCGGCAGGTTGAAACCCAGTACTTC
>TRBV18|NA|TRBD2|TRBJ2-1
CASSPFEREYNEQFF
TGTGCCAGCTCACCATTCGAGCGGGAGTACAATGAGCAGTTCTTC
>TRBV4-2|NA|TRBD2|TRBJ2-3
CASSQDSGSTTDTQYF
TGTGCCAGCAGCCAAGATAGCGGGAGTACCACAGATACGCAGTATTTT
>TRBV4-2|NA|NA|TRBJ2-7
CASSQRDLYEQYF
TGTGCCAGCAGCCAACGGGACCTCTACGAGCAGTACTTC
>TRBV29-1|once|TRBD1|TRBJ1-4
CSVRPGTGNEKLFF
TGCAGCGTCAGGCCGGGGACAGGGAATGAAAAACTGTTTTTT
>TRBV5-5|few|NA|TRBJ1-1
CASSLLMNTEAFF
TGTGCCAGCAGCTTGCTGATGAACACTGAAGCTTTCTTT
>TRBV18|NA|NA|TRBJ2-3
CASSQDTDTQYF
TGTGCCAGCTCACAAGACACAGATACGCAGTATTTT
>TRBV18|NA|NA|TRBJ1-5
CASSHNREGSPQHF
TGTGCCAGCTCACATAACAGGGAGGGGTCGCCCCAGCATTTT
>TRBV5-1|NA|NA|TRBJ2-7
CASSLTQGYEQYF
TGCGCCAGCAGCTTAACACAGGGCTACGAGCAGTACTTC
>TRBV5-1|NA|NA|TRBJ1-1
CASSLQVGTEAFF
TGCGCCAGCAGCTTACAGGTGGGGACTGAAGCTTTCTTT
>TRBV9|NA|NA|TRBJ2-1
CASTLGPTYNEQFF
TGTGCCAGCACCCTGGGACCAACCTACAATGAGCAGTTCTTC
>TRBV7-6|NA|TRBD1|TRBJ2-2
CASSKGTDTGELFF
TGTGCCAGCAGCAAGGGGACAGACACCGGGGAGCTGTTTTTT
>TRBV19|once|TRBD1|TRBJ1-5
CASSPGQGWGNQPQHF
TGTGCCAGTAGTCCGGGACAGGGATGGGGCAATCAGCCCCAGCATTTT
>TRBV5-1|NA|NA|TRBJ1-2
CASSLGGFNNYGYTF
TGCGCCAGCAGCTTAGGGGGATTTAATAACTATGGCTACACCTTC
>TRBV15|few|TRBD1|TRBJ1-1
CATSITGTGFDTEAFF
TGTGCCACCAGCATAACCGGGACAGGGTTCGACACTGAAGCTTTCTTT
>TRBV6-6|NA|NA|TRBJ2-5
CASSYSVAEGTQYF
TGTGCCAGCAGTTACTCGGTAGCGGAGGGTACCCAGTACTTC
>TRBV10-2|NA|NA|TRBJ1-5
CASSPDNNQPQHF
TGCGCCAGCTCTCCGGACAACAATCAGCCCCAGCATTTT
>TRBV7-9|NA|TRBD1|TRBJ1-2
CASSLVEGALHGYTF
TGTGCCAGCAGCTTAGTTGAGGGGGCGCTGCATGGCTACACCTTC
>TRBV11-2|NA|NA|TRBJ2-2
CASSLTISITSTGELFF
TGTGCCAGCAGCTTAACGATAAGCATAACCTCTACCGGGGAGCTGTTTTTT
>TRBV7-3|NA|TRBD1|TRBJ2-2
CASSSTTGPTGELFF
TGTGCCAGCAGCTCGACGACAGGGCCCACCGGGGAGCTGTTTTTT
>TRBV5-1|NA|NA|TRBJ2-2
CASSRRGAPNTGELFF
TGCGCCAGCAGCCGGAGGGGGGCGCCGAACACCGGGGAGCTGTTTTTT
>TRBV6-1|NA|TRBD1|TRBJ1-4
CASSEPGQREKLFF
TGTGCCAGCAGTGAACCGGGACAGAGGGAAAAACTGTTTTTT
>TRBV9|NA|NA|TRBJ2-2
CASSVDRGLDTGELFF
TGTGCCAGCAGCGTAGATCGGGGGCTCGACACCGGGGAGCTGTTTTTT